This T cell receptor beta chain originates from a study of blood T cell repertoires in COVID-19 (dated by TCRdb to 2019 to 2021). Broadly, across the study: Samples covering the acute and convalescent phases of COVID-19 were provided by collaborators in the United States, Italy and Spain. The material from the prospective study consisted of cDNA or gDNA derived from T cells, B-cell-depleted T cells, or PBMCs. A freely available public database, intended as a resource for researchers studying the immune response to SARS-CoV-2, is where the repertoires were released. The sample metadata nearly always contained a de-identified subject ID, COVID-19 status, age in years and sex. Samples came from the ongoing ImmuneRACE study (first 160 participants) plus 1,254 subjects from 6 global collaborators. Where available, HLA class I and class II types were obtained from metadata supplied by the sample provider rather than from assay-based typing. Deeply sampled blood TCRbeta repertoires from subjects exposed to, actively infected with, or recovered from COVID-19 were included in the dataset.

Overall results and qualifications from the work: The amount of clinical and demographic metadata varied by source and participant and was provided uncurated.

The immunoSEQ Assay, a bias-controlled multiplex PCR, was used to amplify TCRbeta CDR3 regions from genomic DNA. In the authors' own workflow: The number of nucleated cells in each sample was estimated from the amplification of reference gene primers within the assay. To quantify the absolute abundance of each unique TCRbeta CDR3 rearrangement, sequence reads were collapsed and filtered. For each sample, productive Simpson clonality was calculated as the square root of Simpson's diversity index over productive rearrangements. TCRdb limited this immuneACCESS table to in-frame rearrangements with V and J called. A share of clones is missing; checked studies link under half to unresolved V genes, and the rest is unexplained. That table is the source of V, J and clone size, and D and trimming were worked out from the DNA. The sample table contains approximately 65,000 clones; only one count was recorded for 81% of them. Around 14% of the sample is held by the ten biggest clonotypes.

On this clone: Its antigen remains unidentified. No base quality information exists; no much larger clone differs at one position.

Cut back by 4 bases and 5 bases, the V and J ends lie 9 bases apart. As encoded in the germline V gene, CDR1 is WSHSY while CDR2 is SAAADI. From its cysteine to its phenylalanine, the CDR3 spans 13 amino acids. Kept here is only the CDR3 DNA, which spans 39 bases and is read in frame from base 1. The collaborating institutions used their own protocols to collect whole blood in K2EDTA tubes. For TCRbeta analysis, collaborator samples were shipped as frozen whole blood, as isolated PBMCs, or as DNA extracted from either sample type. The source of this sequence is a man at least 80 years old with acute or convalescent COVID-19. The chain uses TRBV10-2 and TRBJ1-5; the D segment could be TRBD1, given 6 matching bases. Source material: peripheral blood. The DNA reads TGCGCCAGCAGTGTCACAGGGTATCAGCCCCAGCATTTT. This translates into CASSVTGYQPQHF.